A single sample gave rise to the 14 T cell receptor beta chains below, sequenced in a study of shared clonotypes between healthy human individuals. Profiling relied on immunoSEQ multiplex PCR, and the TCRdb table lists in-frame clones only, not all of them. Found here are over 400,000 clones, around 80% of them singletons; the top ten hold about 12%. The source material was PBMCs. The receptors here all came from a woman in her thirties or forties in good health. Some clones in this sample may be carry-over from other donors' samples.

V gene TRBV11-2 combines with J gene TRBJ1-5; D remains ambiguous. The CDR3 sequence is 13 residues long. V was trimmed by 8 bases and J by 2 bases, leaving 10 bases between them. The germline gives CDR1 SGHAT, CDR2 FQNNGV. The CDR3 reads CASPSGGNQPQHF. The CDR3 bases are TGTGCCAGCCCATCAGGAGGCAATCAGCCCCAGCATTTT. The variable domain in full, with the rest retrieved from reference TRBV11-2 and TRBJ1-5, is EAGVAQSPRYKIIEKRQSVAFWCNPISGHATLYWYQQILGQGPKLLIQFQNNGVVDDSQLPKDRFSAERLKGVDSTLKIQPAKLEDSAVYLCASPSGGNQPQHFGDGTRLSIL.

The V and J genes are TRBV28 and TRBJ2-3; D remains ambiguous. Trimming cost V 6 bases and J 2 bases, with 15 bases left between them. There are 15 residues in the CDR3. Per the germline V gene, CDR1 is MDHEN and CDR2 is SYDVKM. The CDR3 sequence: CASSFPRVLTDTQYF. The CDR3 DNA is TGTGCCAGCAGCTTCCCAAGGGTCCTCACAGATACGCAGTATTTT.

The V and J genes are TRBV28 and TRBJ2-1; 12 bases match TRBD2. The V segment lost 4 bases and the J segment 2 bases; nucleotides outside the gene matches: 15. The CDR3 totals 20 residues. Germline V gene sequence: CDR1 MDHEN, CDR2 SYDVKM. CDR3 region: CASSSIFGTSGPQPYNEQFF. The CDR3 bases are TGTGCCAGCAGTTCTATCTTTGGGACTAGCGGGCCACAACCCTACAATGAGCAGTTCTTC.

This sequence joins TRBV9 and TRBJ2-3, with D uncertain. The germline V gene encodes CDR1 SGDLS and CDR2 YYNGEE. The CDR3 has 16 residues. The ends were cut back, 2 bases at V and 0 bases at J, with 13 bases in the middle. In nucleotides, the CDR3 is TGTGCCAGCAGCGTCTCTTTTCGGCATAGCACAGATACGCAGTATTTT. The encoded protein is CASSVSFRHSTDTQYF.

The V gene is TRBV15, the J gene TRBJ2-1; no clear D gene. The V end lost 3 bases, the J end lost 6 bases, and 9 bases lay between the germline ends. The CDR3 extends over 13 amino acids. Per germline, CDR1 LNHNV and CDR2 YYDKDF (reference sequence). The CDR3 DNA reads as TGTGCCACCAGCAGGGAGACTCGCAATGAGCAGTTCTTC. Protein: CATSRETRNEQFF.

The chain links TRBV4-1 to TRBJ2-1, with TRBD2 matching over 13 bases. Germline V gene lookup returns CDR1 MGHRA and CDR2 YSYEKL. J lost 4 bases, V lost 2 bases, and 8 bases had no gene match. The CDR3 runs to 18 residues. The CDR3 here is CASSQLPPGLAGYNEQFF. The DNA of the CDR3 is TGCGCCAGCAGCCAATTACCCCCGGGACTAGCGGGGTACAATGAGCAGTTCTTC.

The chain recombines TRBV28 with TRBJ2-1; TRBD2 matches at 10 bases. CDR1 MDHEN and CDR2 SYDVKM come from the germline V gene. This CDR3 has 15 residues. The V gene end was trimmed by 6 bases and the J gene end by 4 bases; junction bases not matched to a gene: 6. The CDR3 DNA follows: TGTGCCAGCAGCCCCCTAGCGGGAGCTTACAATGAGCAGTTCTTC. Its protein product is CASSPLAGAYNEQFF.

The chain links TRBV19 to TRBJ2-2, with 7 nucleotides matching TRBD2. Looked up from germline, CDR1 is LNHDA and CDR2 is SQIVND (reference sequence). The CDR3 runs to 14 residues. The junction had 7 bases not matched to a gene; V was cut back by 8 bases and J by 4 bases. The CDR3 DNA sequence: TGTGCCAGTTTTGAGCGGGGCGGCACCGGGGAGCTGTTTTTT. Protein: CASFERGGTGELFF.

This chain uses TRBV7-9 with TRBJ2-5; the D gene is possibly TRBD1 (6 bases). Per the germline V gene, CDR1 is SEHNR and CDR2 is FQNEAQ (reference sequence). V shed 1 base and J shed 5 bases, with 11 bases lying between them. The CDR3 length is 14 residues. CDR3 residues: CASSLGGGWETQYF. CDR3 sequence (DNA): TGTGCCAGCAGCTTAGGTGGGGGCTGGGAGACCCAGTACTTC.

A single count supports this clone. The chain is built from TRBV5-5 and TRBJ1-4; D remains unclear. Trimming pared 0 bases from V and 2 bases from J, leaving 8 bases between. The CDR3 has 15 residues. The germline V gene encodes CDR1 SGHKS and CDR2 YYEKEE (reference sequence). The CDR3: CASSLVGVTNEKLFF. CDR3 nucleotide sequence: TGTGCCAGCAGCTTGGTCGGGGTCACTAATGAAAAACTGTTTTTT. Supplemented by reference TRBV5-5 and TRBJ1-4, the full variable domain reads DAGVTQSPTHLIKTRGQQVTLRCSPISGHKSVSWYQQVLGQGPQFIFQYYEKEERGRGNFPDRFSARQFPNYSSELNVNALLLGDSALYLCASSLVGVTNEKLFFGSGTQLSVL.

A note on this clone: This likely stems from a read error, as it lies one base from a far larger clone. V is TRBV25-1 and J is TRBJ2-5; 9 bases match TRBD1. Germline CDR1 reads MGHDK; CDR2 reads SYGVNS. The CDR3 covers 12 residues. In DNA, the CDR3 is TGTGCCAGCGGGACAGGGACCTACGAGCAGCACTTC. Translation: CASGTGTYEQHF.

This rearrangement joins TRBV19 to TRBJ2-3, with 7 nucleotides matching TRBD2. Germline CDR1 is LNHDA and CDR2 is SQIVND (reference sequence). The CDR3 runs 13 residues. Trimming took 6 bases from V and 2 from J; bases not matched to a gene: 2. The DNA for the CDR3 is TGTGCCAGTAGCGGGAGGACCACAGATACGCAGTATTTT. Protein: CASSGRTTDTQYF.

This clone turned up a few times. A junction end diverges from the germline sequence, so it may reflect a read error. Other nucleotide sequences from this sample produce the same CDR3. The chain has TRBV7-7 and TRBJ2-2; no clear D. Germline-derived CDR1 and CDR2 are SSHAT and FNYEAQ (reference sequence). The CDR3 extends over 12 amino acids. The CDR3 nucleotides read TGTGCTAGCAGGAAGTACACCGGGGAGCTGTTTTTT. Translated: CASRKYTGELFF.

This clone appeared a single time. This rearrangement joins TRBV4-3 to TRBJ2-4; tentatively, D is TRBD2 (5 bases). This CDR3 comprises 13 residues. V was shortened by 0 bases and J by 8 bases, with 8 bases between the two germline ends. Germline lookup yields CDR1 LGHNA and CDR2 YSLEER. The CDR3 nucleotides are TGCGCCAGCAGCCAAGAACGGCGGGACATTCAGTACTTC. Protein product: CASSQERRDIQYF.